Reported below is one T cell receptor (beta chain). The data were taken from a study of cytomegalovirus exposure and HLA in healthy donors. With 60 Vbeta and 13 Jbeta primers, the PCR was carried out. Clones were sequenced by immunoSEQ multiplex PCR, and TCRdb holds only the in-frame ones, with some missing. Of 90,000 to 120,000 clones listed, roughly a tenth are singletons. This CDR3 comprises 15 residues. The germline gives CDR1 ENHRY, CDR2 SYGVKD. V was shortened by 0 bases and J by 5 bases, with 11 bases between the two germline ends. The sample was PBMCs. V is TRBV10-3 and J is TRBJ1-5, with D perhaps matching TRBD1 (5 bases). The TCR originated in a middle-aged man in good health and CMV-seropositive. CDR3 in DNA: TGTGCCATCAGTGAGTCGACCCAGGGTCATCAGCCCCAGCATTTT. This translates into CAISESTQGHQPQHF.